A single sample is the source of the 31 T cell receptor beta chains below, sequenced in a study of PD-1 blockade in classical Hodgkin lymphoma (dated by TCRdb to between 2020 and 2021). The sample's time point, from its label and the paper: cycle 4 day 1 (C4D1), after more than 5 weeks of nivolumab. All trial patients had relapsed after autologous stem cell transplantation, with cohorts A, B and C differing in prior brentuximab vedotin exposure. Library preparation employed the immunoSEQ multiplex PCR assay. The table comes from immuneACCESS by way of TCRdb, which keeps in-frame sequences with V and J called. Part of the clones is missing from these tables; in studies checked, under half for an unresolved V gene and the rest for unknown reasons. The sample has over 50,000 clones on record, approximately 90% of them singletons. The ten biggest clones cover about 8.1% of the sample. The sequencing here drew on peripheral blood mononuclear cells (PBMCs), taken before the fourth cycle of nivolumab. Receptors originate from a human donor with classical Hodgkin lymphoma.

The chain couples TRBV18 to TRBJ1-5; D not resolved. Trimming took 4 bases from V and 1 from J, leaving 11 bases between them. CDR3 length: 15 amino acids. Germline V gene sequence: CDR1 KGHSH, CDR2 LQKENI. CDR3 nucleotides: TGTGCCAGCTCACAGGGTCCCGGGAGCAATCAGCCCCAGCATTTT. This sequence encodes CASSQGPGSNQPQHF.

The chain has TRBV5-1 and TRBJ2-7; 10 bases align to TRBD1. The germline V gene has CDR1 SGHRS and CDR2 YFSETQ. This CDR3 comprises 15 residues. Germline trimming cut 2 bases from V and 2 bases from J; bases unmatched to any gene: 4. CDR3 nucleotide sequence: TGCGCCAGCAGCTTTGGACAGGGGGGACCCTACGAGCAGTACTTC. Its protein is CASSFGQGGPYEQYF.

The chain recombines TRBV10-2 with TRBJ1-1; no reliable D call. V was trimmed by 0 bases and J by 12 bases, leaving 14 bases between them. This CDR3 has 13 amino acids. CDR1 and CDR2 (germline): WSHSY, SAAADI. This CDR3 is CASSESISRRPFF. CDR3 in DNA: TGCGCCAGCAGTGAGTCGATATCCCGGAGGCCTTTCTTT.

The V gene is TRBV5-1, the J gene TRBJ2-6; the match to TRBD1 covers 9 bases. The CDR3 sequence is 15 residues long. V trimming: 5 bases; J trimming: 4 bases; junction bases outside the gene matches: 4. Germline V CDR1 and CDR2: SGHRS, YFSETQ. The CDR3 DNA reads TGCGCCAGCAGACAGGGGGCCTCCGGGGCCAACGTCCTGACTTTC. It is translated as CASRQGASGANVLTF.

The rearrangement uses TRBV6-6 and TRBJ1-3; D perhaps matches TRBD1 (5 bases). The CDR3 has 15 residues. Germline-derived CDR1 and CDR2 are MNHNY and SVGAGI (reference sequence). Trimming took 4 bases from V and 0 from J, leaving 10 bases between them. In DNA, the CDR3 is TGTGCCAGCAGTTTTGAGGGACGCTCTGGAAACACCATATATTTT. The encoded protein is CASSFEGRSGNTIYF.

This clone was detected only a few times. The chain carries TRBV14 and TRBJ2-1; D might be TRBD2 (5 bases). V lost 4 bases and J lost 3, with 10 bases in between. The CDR3 totals 14 residues. Germline loops: CDR1 SGHDN, CDR2 FVKESK. The CDR3 protein is CASSPFEGYNEQFF. The CDR3 DNA sequence: TGTGCCAGCAGCCCTTTCGAGGGCTACAATGAGCAGTTCTTC.

V and J are TRBV5-1 and TRBJ1-2; D is unclear. Trimming removed 0 bases at V and 7 bases at J, with 13 bases between. Germline lookup yields CDR1 SGHRS and CDR2 YFSETQ. The CDR3 sequence is 14 residues long. The CDR3: CASSLGGGQAGYTF. The CDR3 DNA is TGCGCCAGCAGCTTGGGCGGAGGCCAGGCTGGCTACACCTTC.

V and J are TRBV6-4 and TRBJ2-2; D gene uncertain. CDR1 is MRHNA, CDR2 SNTAGT, per germline. V dropped 4 bases and J dropped 1 base, with 7 bases sitting between them. The CDR3 spans 14 residues. CDR3 in DNA: TGTGCCAGCAGTGGCAGCTTGAACACCGGGGAGCTGTTTTTT. It encodes CASSGSLNTGELFF.

The chain has TRBV2 and TRBJ2-6; no firm D call. The CDR3 contains 13 residues. The V and J ends lost 7 bases and 1 base respectively, with 5 bases between them. CDR1 SNHLY and CDR2 FYNNEI come from the germline V gene. The CDR3 loop reads CASKGSGANVLTF. CDR3 DNA: TGTGCCAGCAAAGGATCTGGGGCCAACGTCCTGACTTTC.

Regarding this clone: This specimen includes other DNA sequences encoding the same CDR3. The V gene is TRBV5-1, the J gene TRBJ1-6; unclear D gene. V was clipped by 4 bases and J by 6 bases, with 17 bases between them. CDR3 size: 16 residues. In germline, CDR1 is SGHRS, CDR2 YFSETQ. The DNA for the CDR3 is TGCGCCAGCAGCCCCTCCTCGGTTTTTCCTAATTCACCCCTCCACTTT. Translated: CASSPSSVFPNSPLHF.

CDR3 DNA: TGCGCCAGCAGCTTGGCGACAGGGGTGGGAGAGACCCAGTACTTC. Protein: CASSLATGVGETQYF. The chain employs TRBV5-1 and TRBJ2-5; TRBD1 matches at 8 bases. Per the germline V gene, CDR1 is SGHRS and CDR2 is YFSETQ. This CDR3 is 15 amino acids long. Unmatched junction bases numbered 5, after V lost 0 bases and J lost 4 bases.

This clone occurred once. The rearrangement joins TRBV9 to TRBJ2-5; D perhaps matches TRBD1 (5 bases). Germline CDR1 reads SGDLS; CDR2 reads YYNGEE. V was clipped by 0 bases and J by 1 base, with 10 bases between them. This CDR3 has 15 residues. The CDR3: CASSVAPGIQETQYF. The CDR3 DNA sequence: TGTGCCAGCAGCGTAGCCCCAGGGATCCAAGAGACCCAGTACTTC. The whole variable domain, filled in from reference TRBV9 and TRBJ2-5, reads DSGVTQTPKHLITATGQRVTLRCSPRSGDLSVYWYQQSLDQGLQFLIQYYNGEERAKGNILERFSAQQFPDLHSELNLSSLELGDSALYFCASSVAPGIQETQYFGPGTRLLVL.

This chain links TRBV6-6 with TRBJ1-6, with a possible D match to TRBD1 (5 bases). Looked up from germline, CDR1 is MNHNY and CDR2 is SVGAGI (reference sequence). V lost 6 bases and J 4 bases, leaving 13 bases between the germline ends. The CDR3 has 15 residues. The CDR3 spells CASSDPGRYNSPLHF. CDR3 coding DNA: TGTGCCAGCAGCGACCCGGGGCGGTATAATTCACCCCTCCACTTT.

J is TRBJ2-1 and V is TRBV11-3; no firm D call. The V gene's germline CDR1 is SGHNT and CDR2 YENEEA. Deletions cut 1 base from V and 9 bases from J, with 10 bases between. The CDR3 sequence is 13 residues long. CDR3 loop: CASSLALGREQFF. The DNA of the CDR3 is TGTGCCAGCAGCTTAGCCTTGGGCCGTGAGCAGTTCTTC.

The rearrangement links TRBV5-4 to TRBJ2-1, with D hard to call. Germline V gives CDR1 SGHNT, CDR2 YYREEE (reference sequence). The V gene lost 2 bases and the J gene lost 9 bases, with 21 bases spanning the gap. The CDR3 spans 16 residues. The CDR3 is CASSFGLVGSPGEQFF. The CDR3 coding sequence is TGTGCCAGCAGCTTTGGGCTAGTCGGGTCCCCTGGTGAGCAGTTCTTC.

This clone was observed a few times. V gene TRBV5-1 combines with J gene TRBJ2-5, with 7 bases that match TRBD1. Germline V gene data show CDR1 as SGHRS and CDR2 as YFSETQ. This CDR3 has 15 amino acids. V gave up 5 bases and J gave up 1 base; unmatched junction bases: 8. The CDR3 here is CASSPTGLPQETQYF. CDR3 DNA sequence: TGCGCCAGCAGTCCGACAGGGTTGCCCCAAGAGACCCAGTACTTC.

The CDR3 is CASSPGQGKSRDTQYF. The CDR3 bases are TGTGCCAGCAGCCCTGGACAGGGAAAGTCGCGAGATACGCAGTATTTT. The chain employs TRBV13 and TRBJ2-3; TRBD1 agrees at 8 bases. V lost 5 bases and J lost 5; bases outside the gene matches: 12. The length of the CDR3 is 16 residues. Germline V lookup: CDR1 PRHDT, CDR2 FYEKMQ (reference sequence).

The chain joins TRBV6-1 to TRBJ1-2; D gene ambiguous. Germline-derived CDR1 and CDR2 are MNHNS and SASEGT. Trimming cost V 2 bases and J 4 bases, with 11 bases left between them. CDR3 length: 14 amino acids. CDR3 amino acids: CASSEYQSPYGYTF. The CDR3 coding sequence is TGTGCCAGCAGTGAATACCAGTCCCCCTATGGCTACACCTTC.

This chain joins TRBV13 and TRBJ2-7, with 8 bases lining up with TRBD1. The CDR3 is made up of 14 amino acids. Trimming took 2 bases from V and 2 from J; bases not matched to a gene: 2. Germline V gene lookup returns CDR1 PRHDT and CDR2 FYEKMQ (reference sequence). The CDR3 nucleotides read TGTGCCAGCAGCTTACGGGACAGGACCTACGAGCAGTACTTC. Translating gives CASSLRDRTYEQYF.

The V call is TRBV27, the J call TRBJ2-3; a possible D gene is TRBD1 (7 bases). This CDR3 comprises 16 residues. Germline CDR1 reads MNHEY; CDR2 reads SMNVEV (reference sequence). The V end lost 6 bases, the J end lost 1 base, and 17 bases lay between the germline ends. CDR3 in amino acids: CASRAGGRRRTDTQYF. The CDR3 DNA follows: TGTGCCAGCAGGGCAGGGGGGCGGAGGCGCACAGATACGCAGTATTTT.

This sequence joins TRBV5-1 and TRBJ1-6; no reliable D call. The V end lost 4 bases, the J end lost 9 bases, and 14 bases lay between the germline ends. The V gene's germline CDR1 is SGHRS and CDR2 YFSETQ. The CDR3 covers 14 residues. The CDR3 sequence: CASSPGRAGSPLHF. The CDR3 DNA sequence: TGCGCCAGCAGCCCGGGCCGGGCGGGTTCACCCCTCCACTTT.

The CDR3 loop reads CASSLGPNTYNQETQYF. The CDR3 region has the DNA TGTGCCAGCAGCTTGGGGCCAAACACGTATAATCAAGAGACCCAGTACTTC. The chain has TRBV5-6 and TRBJ2-5, with D unresolved. Between the trimmed V and J ends, which lost 0 bases and 2 bases, there was a span of 17 bases. Germline lookup yields CDR1 SGHDT and CDR2 YYEEEE. The length of the CDR3 is 17 residues.

This chain connects TRBV2 to TRBJ2-5; TRBD2 matches at 16 bases. The CDR3 runs to 19 residues. The trim removed 6 bases at V and 4 bases at J, leaving 14 bases unmatched. Germline V gene data show CDR1 as SNHLY and CDR2 as FYNNEI. CDR3 nucleotides: TGTGCCAGCAGGGATATCCCGGGACTAGCGGGGGGGTTTAGAGAGACCCAGTACTTC. Protein: CASRDIPGLAGGFRETQYF.

This clone was seen a handful of times. The chain uses TRBV28 and TRBJ1-4, with D possibly being TRBD1 (5 bases). The CDR3 contains 13 residues. V lost 4 bases and J 12 bases, leaving 15 bases between the germline ends. Looked up from germline, CDR1 is MDHEN and CDR2 is SYDVKM. In DNA, the CDR3 is TGTGCCAGCAGTTCACAGGCCCCGGTGGAACTGTTTTTT. Its translation is CASSSQAPVELFF.

This chain connects TRBV6-5 to TRBJ2-3; 8 bases agree with TRBD2. The CDR3 runs 15 residues. Germline trimming cut 2 bases from V and 3 bases from J; bases unmatched to any gene: 4. Germline-derived CDR1 and CDR2 are MNHEY and SVGAGI. The CDR3 reads CASSYTAGETDTQYF. The DNA for the CDR3 is TGTGCCAGCAGTTACACAGCGGGAGAGACAGATACGCAGTATTTT.

V usage is TRBV10-1 and J usage is TRBJ1-6, with D unresolved. CDR3 length: 14 amino acids. Per germline, CDR1 WNHNN and CDR2 SYGVQD (reference sequence). V dropped 10 bases and J dropped 1 base, with 11 bases sitting between them. CDR3 in DNA: TGCGCCAACCCCCTGGGGTCCTATAATTCACCCCTCCACTTT. This sequence encodes CANPLGSYNSPLHF.

J is TRBJ1-5 and V is TRBV2; D is ambiguous. Germline V CDR1 and CDR2: SNHLY, FYNNEI. The CDR3 is 14 amino acids. The V gene lost 2 bases and the J gene lost 7 bases, with 12 bases spanning the gap. DNA of the CDR3: TGTGCCAGCAGTGAATCTTCAATCGTGCAGCCCCAGCATTTT. Its translation is CASSESSIVQPQHF.

This chain's CDR3 is CASSPDALKTRPNYGYTF. In DNA, the CDR3 is TGCGCCAGCAGCCCGGATGCGCTCAAGACCCGCCCAAATTATGGCTACACCTTC. The chain uses TRBV5-1 and TRBJ1-2; no reliable D call. The CDR3 loop spans 18 amino acids. Germline assignment: CDR1 SGHRS and CDR2 YFSETQ. V lost 4 bases to trimming and J lost 5 bases, with 27 bases between them.

By share of the sample, this clone is medium-sized. The chain has TRBV4-1 and TRBJ1-6, with D perhaps matching TRBD1 (5 bases). Germline V gene data show CDR1 as MGHRA and CDR2 as YSYEKL. Trimming removed 1 base at V and 9 bases at J, with 22 bases between. This CDR3 has 18 residues. CDR3 residues: CASSQAFTAGTGGSPLHF. The CDR3 nucleotides are TGCGCCAGCAGCCAAGCGTTTACGGCGGGGACTGGCGGTTCACCCCTCCACTTT.

V gene TRBV2 combines with J gene TRBJ2-7; no definite D call. The V end was cut by 6 bases, the J end by 3 bases, with 15 bases between. Per the germline V gene, CDR1 is SNHLY and CDR2 is FYNNEI. This CDR3 comprises 14 residues. CDR3 amino acids: CASRPPDVNYEQYF. CDR3 bases: TGTGCCAGCAGACCCCCCGATGTTAACTACGAGCAGTACTTC.

The chain recombines TRBV19 with TRBJ1-5; possibly TRBD1 for D (5 bases). Germline CDR1 is LNHDA and CDR2 is SQIVND (reference sequence). The length of the CDR3 is 16 residues. V was pared by 5 bases and J by 0 bases, with 14 bases between. CDR3 DNA: TGTGCCAGTAGTCTCCTGGGGCCTTATAGCAATCAGCCCCAGCATTTT. This gives the protein CASSLLGPYSNQPQHF.